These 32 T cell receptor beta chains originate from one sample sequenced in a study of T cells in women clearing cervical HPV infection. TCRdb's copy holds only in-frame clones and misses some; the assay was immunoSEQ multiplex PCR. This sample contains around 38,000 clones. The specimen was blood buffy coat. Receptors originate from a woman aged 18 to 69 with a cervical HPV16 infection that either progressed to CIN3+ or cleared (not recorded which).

Partial CDR3 DNA: TGTGCCAGCTCACCAAACAGGGGGCGCAGGTCCACTGAA. Translated: CASSPNRGRRSTE. The entire CDR3 protein reads CASSPNRGRRSTEAFF. J is TRBJ1-1 and V is TRBV18; 9 nucleotides match TRBD1. The read terminates 3 residues ahead of where the CDR3 ends, so the germline J gene completes it. With V trimmed by 2 bases and J by 4 bases, 8 bases remained unmatched. Germline values: CDR1 KGHSH, CDR2 LQKENI. This CDR3 has 16 amino acids.

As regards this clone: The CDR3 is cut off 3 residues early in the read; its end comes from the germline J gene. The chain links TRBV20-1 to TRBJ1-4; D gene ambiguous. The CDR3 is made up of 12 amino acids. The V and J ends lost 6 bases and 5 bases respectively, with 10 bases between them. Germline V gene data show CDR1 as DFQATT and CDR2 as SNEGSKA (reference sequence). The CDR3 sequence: CSAAPENEKLFF. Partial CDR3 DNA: TGCAGTGCCGCGCCCGAGAATGAAAAA.

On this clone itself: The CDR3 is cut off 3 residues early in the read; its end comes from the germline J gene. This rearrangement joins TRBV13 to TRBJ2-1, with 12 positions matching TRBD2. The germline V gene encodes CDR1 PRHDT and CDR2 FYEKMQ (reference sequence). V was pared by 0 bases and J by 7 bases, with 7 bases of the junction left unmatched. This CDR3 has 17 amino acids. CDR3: CASSLGTGTSGLNEQFF. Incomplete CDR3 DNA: TGTGCCAGCAGCTTAGGAACCGGGACTAGCGGGCTTAATGAG.

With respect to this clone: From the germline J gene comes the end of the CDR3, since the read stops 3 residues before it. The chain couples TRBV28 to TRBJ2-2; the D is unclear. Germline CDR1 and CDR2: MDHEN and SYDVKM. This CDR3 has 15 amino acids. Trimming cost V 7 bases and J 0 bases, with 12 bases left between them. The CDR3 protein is CASNLDHPNTGELFF. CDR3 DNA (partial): TGTGCCAGCAATCTAGATCACCCGAACACCGGGGAG.

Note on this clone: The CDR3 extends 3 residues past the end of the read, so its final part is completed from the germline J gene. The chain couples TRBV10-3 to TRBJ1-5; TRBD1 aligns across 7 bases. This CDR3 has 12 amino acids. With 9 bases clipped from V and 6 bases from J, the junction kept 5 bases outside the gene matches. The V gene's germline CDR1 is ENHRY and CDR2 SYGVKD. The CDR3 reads CAIGTAGQPQHF. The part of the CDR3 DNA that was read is TGTGCCATTGGGACAGCGGGTCAGCCC.

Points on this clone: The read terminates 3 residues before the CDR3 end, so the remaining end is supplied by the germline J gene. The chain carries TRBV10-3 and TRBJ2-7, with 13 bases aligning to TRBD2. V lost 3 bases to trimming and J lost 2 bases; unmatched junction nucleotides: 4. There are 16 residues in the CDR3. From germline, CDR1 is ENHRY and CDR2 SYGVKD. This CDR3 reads CAISDPTSGRPYEQYF. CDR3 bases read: TGTGCCATCAGTGATCCGACTAGCGGGAGGCCCTACGAG.

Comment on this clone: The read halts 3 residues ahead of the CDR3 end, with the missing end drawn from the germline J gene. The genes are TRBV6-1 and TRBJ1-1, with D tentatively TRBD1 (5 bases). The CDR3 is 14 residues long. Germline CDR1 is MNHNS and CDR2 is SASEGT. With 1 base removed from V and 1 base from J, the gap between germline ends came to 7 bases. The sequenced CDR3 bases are TGTGCCAGCAGTGAAGAGCAGGGGAACACTGAA. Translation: CASSEEQGNTE. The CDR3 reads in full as CASSEEQGNTEAFF.

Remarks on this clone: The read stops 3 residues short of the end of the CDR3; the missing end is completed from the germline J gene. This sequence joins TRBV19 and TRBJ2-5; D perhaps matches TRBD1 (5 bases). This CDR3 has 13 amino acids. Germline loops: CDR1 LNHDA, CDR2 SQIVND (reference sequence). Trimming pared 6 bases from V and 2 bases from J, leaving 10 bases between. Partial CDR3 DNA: TGTGCCAGTAGGATCACAGGACAAGAGACC. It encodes CASRITGQET. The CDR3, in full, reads CASRITGQETQYF.

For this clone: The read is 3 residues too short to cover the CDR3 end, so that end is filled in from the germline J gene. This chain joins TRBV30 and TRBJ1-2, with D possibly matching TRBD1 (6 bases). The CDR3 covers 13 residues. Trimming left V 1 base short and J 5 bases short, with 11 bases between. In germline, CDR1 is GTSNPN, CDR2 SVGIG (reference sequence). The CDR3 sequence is CAWSEGGRYGYTF. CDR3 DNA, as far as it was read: TGTGCCTGGAGTGAAGGGGGTAGATATGGC.

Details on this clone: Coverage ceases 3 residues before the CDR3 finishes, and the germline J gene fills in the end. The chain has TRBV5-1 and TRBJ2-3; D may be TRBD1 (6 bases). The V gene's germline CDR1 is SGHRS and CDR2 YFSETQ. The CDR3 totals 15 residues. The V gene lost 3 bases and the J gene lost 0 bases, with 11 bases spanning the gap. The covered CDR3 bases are TGCGCCAGCAGCTCATCGACAGGTAGCACAGATACG. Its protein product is CASSSSTGSTDT. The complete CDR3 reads CASSSSTGSTDTQYF.

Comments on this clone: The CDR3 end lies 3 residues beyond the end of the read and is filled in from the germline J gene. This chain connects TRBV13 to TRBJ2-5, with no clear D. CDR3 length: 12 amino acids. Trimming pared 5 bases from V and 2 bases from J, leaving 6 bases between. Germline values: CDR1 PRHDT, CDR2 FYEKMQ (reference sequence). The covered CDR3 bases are TGTGCCAGCAGCGAGACTCAAGAGACC. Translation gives CASSETQET. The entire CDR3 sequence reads CASSETQETQYF.

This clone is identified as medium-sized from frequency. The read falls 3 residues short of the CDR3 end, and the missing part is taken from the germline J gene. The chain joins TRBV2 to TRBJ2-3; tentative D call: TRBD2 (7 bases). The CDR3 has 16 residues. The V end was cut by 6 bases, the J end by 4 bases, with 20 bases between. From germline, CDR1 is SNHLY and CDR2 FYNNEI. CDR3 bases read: TGTGCCAGCAGCACCCAGGGGTATGGGAGGGCAGATACG. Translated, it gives CASSTQGYGRADT. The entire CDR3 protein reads CASSTQGYGRADTQYF.

The sequenced CDR3 bases are TGCAGCGTCGACGTGAGGGGATCTAACTATGGC. Translating gives CSVDVRGSNYG. The complete CDR3 reads CSVDVRGSNYGYTF. V gene TRBV29-1 combines with J gene TRBJ1-2; perhaps TRBD1 as D (5 bases). The sequenced fragment ends 3 residues before the CDR3 boundary, so the rest is inferred from the germline J gene. V was shortened by 6 bases and J by 0 bases, with 14 bases between the two germline ends. Looked up from germline, CDR1 is SQVTM and CDR2 is ANQGSEA. CDR3 length: 14 residues.

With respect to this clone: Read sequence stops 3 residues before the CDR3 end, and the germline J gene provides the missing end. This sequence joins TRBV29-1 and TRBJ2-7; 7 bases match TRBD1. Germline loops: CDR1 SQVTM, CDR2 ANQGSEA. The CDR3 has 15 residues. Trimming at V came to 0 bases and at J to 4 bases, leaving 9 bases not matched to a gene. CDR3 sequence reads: CSVEERGTEVYEQYF. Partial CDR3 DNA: TGCAGCGTTGAAGAACGAGGGACAGAGGTTTACGAG.

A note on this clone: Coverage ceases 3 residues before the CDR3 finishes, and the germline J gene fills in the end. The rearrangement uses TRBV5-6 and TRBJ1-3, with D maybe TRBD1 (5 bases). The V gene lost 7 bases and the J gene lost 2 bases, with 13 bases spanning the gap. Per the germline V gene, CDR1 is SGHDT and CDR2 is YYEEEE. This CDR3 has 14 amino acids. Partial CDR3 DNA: TGTGCCAGCTCGTACGGGGGAACTGGAAACACC. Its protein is CASSYGGTGNT. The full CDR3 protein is CASSYGGTGNTIYF.

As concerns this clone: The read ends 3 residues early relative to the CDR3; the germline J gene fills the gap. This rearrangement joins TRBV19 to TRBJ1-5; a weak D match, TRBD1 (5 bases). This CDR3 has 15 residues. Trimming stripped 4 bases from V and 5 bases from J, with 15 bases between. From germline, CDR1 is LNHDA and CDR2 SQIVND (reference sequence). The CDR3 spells CASSTSQGGDQPQHF. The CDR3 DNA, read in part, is TGTGCCAGTAGTACCAGCCAGGGAGGAGATCAGCCC. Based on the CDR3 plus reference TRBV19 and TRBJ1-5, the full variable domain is DGGITQSPKYLFRKEGQNVTLSCEQNLNHDAMYWYRQDPGQGLRLIYYSQIVNDFQKGDIAEGYSVSREKKESFPLTVTSAQKNPTAFYLCASSTSQGGDQPQHFGDGTRLSIL.

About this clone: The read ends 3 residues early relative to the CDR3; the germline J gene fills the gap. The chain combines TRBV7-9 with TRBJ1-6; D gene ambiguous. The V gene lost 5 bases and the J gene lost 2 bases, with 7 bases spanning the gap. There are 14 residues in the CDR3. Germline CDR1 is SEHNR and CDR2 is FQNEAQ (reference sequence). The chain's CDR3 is CASSNSTYNSPLHF. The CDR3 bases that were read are TGTGCCAGCAGCAACTCTACCTATAATTCACCC.

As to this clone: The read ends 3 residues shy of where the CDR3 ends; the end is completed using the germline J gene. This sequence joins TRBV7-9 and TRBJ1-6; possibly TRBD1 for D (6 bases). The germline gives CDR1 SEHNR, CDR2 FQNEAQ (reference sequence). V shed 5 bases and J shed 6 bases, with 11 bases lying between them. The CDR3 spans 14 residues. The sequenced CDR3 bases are TGTGCCAGCAGCGAGACAGGACTTAATTCACCC. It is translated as CASSETGLNSP. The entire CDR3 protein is CASSETGLNSPLHF.

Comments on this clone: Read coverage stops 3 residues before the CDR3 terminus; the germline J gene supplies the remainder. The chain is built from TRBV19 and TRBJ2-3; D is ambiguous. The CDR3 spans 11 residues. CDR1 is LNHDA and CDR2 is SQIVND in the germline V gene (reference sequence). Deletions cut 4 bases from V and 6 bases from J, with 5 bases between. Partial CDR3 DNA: TGTGCCAGTAGTAGTTCGGATACG. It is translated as CASSSSDT. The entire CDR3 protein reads CASSSSDTQYF.

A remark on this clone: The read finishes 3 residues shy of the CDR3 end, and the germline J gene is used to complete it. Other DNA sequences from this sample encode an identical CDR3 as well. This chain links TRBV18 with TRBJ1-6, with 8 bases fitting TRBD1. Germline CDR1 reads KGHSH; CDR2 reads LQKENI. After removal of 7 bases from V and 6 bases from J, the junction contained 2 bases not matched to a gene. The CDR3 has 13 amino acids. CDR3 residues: CASYGQGNSPLHF. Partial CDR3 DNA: TGTGCCAGCTACGGACAGGGTAATTCACCC.

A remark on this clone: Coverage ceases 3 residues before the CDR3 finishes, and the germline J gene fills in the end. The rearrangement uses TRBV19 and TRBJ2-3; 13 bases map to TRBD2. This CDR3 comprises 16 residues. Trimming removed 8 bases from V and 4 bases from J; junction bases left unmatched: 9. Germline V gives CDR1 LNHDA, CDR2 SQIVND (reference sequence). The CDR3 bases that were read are TGTGCCAGTGGGAATGGACTAGCGGGAGTCGCAGATACG. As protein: CASGNGLAGVADT. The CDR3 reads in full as CASGNGLAGVADTQYF.

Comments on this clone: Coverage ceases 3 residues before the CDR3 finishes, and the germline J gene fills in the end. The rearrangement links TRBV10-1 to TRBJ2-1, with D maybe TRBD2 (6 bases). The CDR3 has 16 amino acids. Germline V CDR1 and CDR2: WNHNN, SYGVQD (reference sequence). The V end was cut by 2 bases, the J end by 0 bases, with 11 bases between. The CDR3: CASSERGAGSYNEQFF. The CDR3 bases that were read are TGCGCCAGCAGTGAGCGAGGAGCGGGCTCCTACAATGAG.

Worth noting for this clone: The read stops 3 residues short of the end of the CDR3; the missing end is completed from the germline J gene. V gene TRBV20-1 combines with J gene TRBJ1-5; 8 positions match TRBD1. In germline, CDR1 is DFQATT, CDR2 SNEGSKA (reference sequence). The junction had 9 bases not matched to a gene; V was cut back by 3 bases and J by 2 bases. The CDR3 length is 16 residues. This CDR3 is CSASPFSTGGNQPQHF. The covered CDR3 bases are TGCAGTGCTAGCCCCTTTTCGACAGGGGGCAATCAGCCC.

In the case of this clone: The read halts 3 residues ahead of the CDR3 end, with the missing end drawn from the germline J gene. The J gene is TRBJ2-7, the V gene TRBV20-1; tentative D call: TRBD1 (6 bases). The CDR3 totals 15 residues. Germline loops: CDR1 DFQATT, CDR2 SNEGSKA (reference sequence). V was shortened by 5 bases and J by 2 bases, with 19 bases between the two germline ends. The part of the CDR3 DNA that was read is TGCAGTGCTTTCCTAGTCGGACAGATCCCCTACGAG. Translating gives CSAFLVGQIPYE. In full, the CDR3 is CSAFLVGQIPYEQYF.

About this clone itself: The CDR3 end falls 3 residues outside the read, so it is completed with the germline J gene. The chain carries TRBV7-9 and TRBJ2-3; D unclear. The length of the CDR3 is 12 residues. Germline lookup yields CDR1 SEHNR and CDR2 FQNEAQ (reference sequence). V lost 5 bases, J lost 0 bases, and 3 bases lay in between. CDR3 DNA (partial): TGTGCCAGCAGCGTAAGCACAGATACG. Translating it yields CASSVSTDT. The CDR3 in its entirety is CASSVSTDTQYF.

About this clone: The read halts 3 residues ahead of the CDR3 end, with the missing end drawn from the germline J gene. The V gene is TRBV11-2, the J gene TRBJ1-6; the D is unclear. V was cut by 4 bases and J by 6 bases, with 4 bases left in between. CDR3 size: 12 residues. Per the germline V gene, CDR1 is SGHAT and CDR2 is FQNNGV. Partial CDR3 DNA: TGTGCCAGCAGCTCCCTTAATTCACCC. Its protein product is CASSSLNSP. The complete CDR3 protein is CASSSLNSPLHF.

The CDR3 sequence: CASSSPLTRGGYTF. Incomplete CDR3 DNA: TGTGCCAGCAGCTCCCCCCTGACCCGGGGTGGC. The V call is TRBV5-5, the J call TRBJ1-2; no clear D gene. The CDR3 goes on 3 residues after the read ends, and that part is filled in from the germline J gene. Germline lookup yields CDR1 SGHKS and CDR2 YYEKEE (reference sequence). There are 14 residues in the CDR3. V lost 3 bases and J 7 bases, leaving 16 bases between the germline ends.

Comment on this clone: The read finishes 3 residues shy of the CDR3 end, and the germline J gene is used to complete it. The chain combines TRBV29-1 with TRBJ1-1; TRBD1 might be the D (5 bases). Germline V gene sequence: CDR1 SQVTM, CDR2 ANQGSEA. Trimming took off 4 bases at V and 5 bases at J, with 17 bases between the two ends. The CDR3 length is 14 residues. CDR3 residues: CSVGSMAGRTEAFF. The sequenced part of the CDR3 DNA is TGCAGCGTTGGTAGTATGGCAGGGAGGACTGAA.

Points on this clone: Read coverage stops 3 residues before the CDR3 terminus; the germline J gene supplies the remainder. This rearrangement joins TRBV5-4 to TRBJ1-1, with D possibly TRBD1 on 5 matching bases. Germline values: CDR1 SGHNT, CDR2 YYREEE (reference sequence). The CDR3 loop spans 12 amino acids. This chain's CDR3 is CASSLGGLLAFF. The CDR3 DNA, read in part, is TGTGCCAGCAGCTTGGGGGGACTACTA.

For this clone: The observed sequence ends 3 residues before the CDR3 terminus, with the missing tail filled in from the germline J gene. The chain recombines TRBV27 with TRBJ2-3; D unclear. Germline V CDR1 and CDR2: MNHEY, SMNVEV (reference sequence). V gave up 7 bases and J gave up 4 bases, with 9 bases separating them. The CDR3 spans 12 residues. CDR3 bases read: TGTGCCAGCACCGGTCTCGCAGATACG. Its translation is CASTGLADT. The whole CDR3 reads CASTGLADTQYF.

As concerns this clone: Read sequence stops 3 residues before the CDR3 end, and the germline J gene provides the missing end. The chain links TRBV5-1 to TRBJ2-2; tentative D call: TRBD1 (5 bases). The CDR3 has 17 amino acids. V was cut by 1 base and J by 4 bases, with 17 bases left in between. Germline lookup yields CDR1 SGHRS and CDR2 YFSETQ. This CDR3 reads CASSLSYIQGPTGELFF. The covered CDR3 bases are TGCGCCAGCAGCTTGTCTTATATCCAGGGCCCCACCGGGGAG.

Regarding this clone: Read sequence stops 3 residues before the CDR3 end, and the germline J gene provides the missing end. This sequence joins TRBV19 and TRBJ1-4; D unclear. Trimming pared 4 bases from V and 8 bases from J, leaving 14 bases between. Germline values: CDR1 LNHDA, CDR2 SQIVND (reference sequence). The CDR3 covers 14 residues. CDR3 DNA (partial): TGTGCCAGTAGTACTGGAGCCGGGGTGGAAAAA. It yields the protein CASSTGAGVEK. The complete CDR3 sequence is CASSTGAGVEKLFF. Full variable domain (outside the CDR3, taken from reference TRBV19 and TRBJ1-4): DGGITQSPKYLFRKEGQNVTLSCEQNLNHDAMYWYRQDPGQGLRLIYYSQIVNDFQKGDIAEGYSVSREKKESFPLTVTSAQKNPTAFYLCASSTGAGVEKLFFGSGTQLSVL.